Presented here are 6 T cell receptor beta chains from one specimen sequenced in a study of radiotherapy plus CTLA-4 blockade in lung cancer. The assay was immunoSEQ multiplex PCR, and TCRdb's table has in-frame clones only and misses some. This sample yields around 26,000 clones, of which about 71% are seen a single time; more than 3% belongs to the top ten. Material: peripheral blood, obtained from a patient treated with radiotherapy plus ipilimumab. The receptors were sampled from a human donor with non-small cell lung cancer whose response to radiotherapy plus ipilimumab could not be evaluated.

The chain links TRBV6-1 to TRBJ2-3; tentatively, D is TRBD1 (5 bases). Germline V lookup: CDR1 MNHNS, CDR2 SASEGT. V lost 4 bases, J lost 4 bases, and 9 bases lay in between. This CDR3 region has 13 residues. The CDR3, as DNA: TGTGCCAGCAGTGCCGTCAGGGCAGATACGCAGTATTTT. This translates into CASSAVRADTQYF.

V gene TRBV9 combines with J gene TRBJ2-7; 9 bases line up with TRBD1. Germline CDR1 is SGDLS and CDR2 is YYNGEE. With 3 bases clipped from V and 4 bases from J, the junction kept 8 bases outside the gene matches. The CDR3 runs 15 residues. CDR3 region: CASSESGTGSYEQYF. CDR3 in DNA: TGTGCCAGCAGCGAATCCGGGACAGGGTCTTACGAGCAGTACTTC.

The chain links TRBV29-1 to TRBJ1-1; a possible D gene is TRBD1 (6 bases). CDR1 is SQVTM, CDR2 ANQGSEA, per germline. The CDR3 has 13 residues. Trimming removed 5 bases at V and 0 bases at J, with 10 bases between. The DNA for the CDR3 is TGCAGCGTTACGGGACACCTGAACACTGAAGCTTTCTTT. Protein product: CSVTGHLNTEAFF.

This clone was recorded a few times. The chain uses TRBV5-1 and TRBJ2-5; 7 bases are a match to TRBD2. The CDR3 is made up of 17 amino acids. Germline lookup yields CDR1 SGHRS and CDR2 YFSETQ. With 0 bases clipped from V and 2 bases from J, the junction kept 10 bases outside the gene matches. CDR3 nucleotide sequence: TGCGCCAGCAGCTTGGCCGTCGCGGGAGACCAACAAGAGACCCAGTACTTC. It yields the protein CASSLAVAGDQQETQYF.

The chain is built from TRBV25-1 and TRBJ1-1; TRBD1 matches 11 bases. Germline values: CDR1 MGHDK, CDR2 SYGVNS. The CDR3 spans 16 residues. The V gene end was trimmed by 7 bases and the J gene end by 1 base; junction bases not matched to a gene: 8. CDR3: CASTPRDRGGNTEAFF. CDR3 DNA: TGTGCCAGCACCCCCAGGGACAGGGGGGGGAACACTGAAGCTTTCTTT. The whole variable domain, remainder taken from reference TRBV25-1 and TRBJ1-1, is EADIYQTPRYLVIGTGKKITLECSQTMGHDKMYWYQQDPGMELHLIHYSYGVNSTEKGDLSSESTVSRIRTEHFPLTLESARPSHTSQYLCASTPRDRGGNTEAFFGQGTRLTVV.

The V and J genes are TRBV2 and TRBJ2-2, with 9 bases that match TRBD2. The CDR3 extends over 14 amino acids. J was trimmed by 5 bases and V by 8 bases; bases with no gene match: 6. The germline V gene encodes CDR1 SNHLY and CDR2 FYNNEI. The CDR3 coding sequence is TGTGCCAGCGGGCGGGAGGGCCGTACCGGGGAGCTGTTTTTT. Amino acids: CASGREGRTGELFF.